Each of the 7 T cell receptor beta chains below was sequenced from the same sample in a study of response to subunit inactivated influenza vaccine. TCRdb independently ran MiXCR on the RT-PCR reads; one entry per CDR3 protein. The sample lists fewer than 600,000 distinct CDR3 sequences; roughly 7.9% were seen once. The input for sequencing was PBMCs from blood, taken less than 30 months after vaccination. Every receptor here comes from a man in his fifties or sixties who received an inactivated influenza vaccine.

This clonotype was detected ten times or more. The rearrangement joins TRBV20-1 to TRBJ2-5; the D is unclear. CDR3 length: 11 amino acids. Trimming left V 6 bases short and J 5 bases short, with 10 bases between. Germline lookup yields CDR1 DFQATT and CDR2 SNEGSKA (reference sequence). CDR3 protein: CSASGRETQYF. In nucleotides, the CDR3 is TGCAGTGCGTCTGGTCGGGAGACCCAGTACTTC.

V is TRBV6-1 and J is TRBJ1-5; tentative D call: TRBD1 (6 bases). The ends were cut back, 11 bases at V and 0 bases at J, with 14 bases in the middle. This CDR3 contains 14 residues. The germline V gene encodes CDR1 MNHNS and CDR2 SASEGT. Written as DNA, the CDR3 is TGTGCCGGAAATCAGGGACATAGCAATCAGCCCCAGCATTTT. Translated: CAGNQGHSNQPQHF.

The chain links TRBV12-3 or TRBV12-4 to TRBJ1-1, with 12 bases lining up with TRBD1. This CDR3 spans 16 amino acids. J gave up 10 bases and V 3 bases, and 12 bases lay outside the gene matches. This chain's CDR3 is CASSFARDRGQNIAFF. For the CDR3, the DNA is TGTGCCAGCAGTTTTGCACGGGACAGGGGGCAAAATATAGCTTTCTTT.

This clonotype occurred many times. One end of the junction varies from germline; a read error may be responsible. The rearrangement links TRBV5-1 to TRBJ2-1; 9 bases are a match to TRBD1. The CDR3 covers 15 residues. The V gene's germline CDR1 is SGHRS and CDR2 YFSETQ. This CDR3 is CASSSGQGPYNEQFF. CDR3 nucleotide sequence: TGTGCCAGCAGCTCGGGACAGGGCCCCTACAATGAGCAGTTCTTC.

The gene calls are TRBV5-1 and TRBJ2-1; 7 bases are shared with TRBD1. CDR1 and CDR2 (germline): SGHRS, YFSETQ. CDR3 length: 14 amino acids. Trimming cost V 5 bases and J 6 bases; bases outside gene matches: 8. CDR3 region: CASRPGQSGNEQFF. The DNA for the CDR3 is TGCGCCAGCAGACCGGGACAGTCAGGCAATGAGCAGTTCTTC.

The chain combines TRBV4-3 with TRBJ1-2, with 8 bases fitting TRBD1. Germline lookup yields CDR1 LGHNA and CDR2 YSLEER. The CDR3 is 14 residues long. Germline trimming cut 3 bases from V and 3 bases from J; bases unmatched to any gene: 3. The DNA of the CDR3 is TGCGCCAGCAGCCACACACAGGGGGACTATGGCTACACCTTC. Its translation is CASSHTQGDYGYTF.

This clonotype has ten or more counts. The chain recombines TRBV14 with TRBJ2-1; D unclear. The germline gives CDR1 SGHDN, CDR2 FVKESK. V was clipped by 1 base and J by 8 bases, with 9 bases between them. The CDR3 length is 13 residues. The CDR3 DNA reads TGTGCCAGCAGCCAAGGAATATGGGATGAGCAGTTCTTC. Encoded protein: CASSQGIWDEQFF. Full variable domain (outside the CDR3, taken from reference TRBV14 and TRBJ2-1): EAGVTQFPSHSVIEKGQTVTLRCDPISGHDNLYWYRRVMGKEIKFLLHFVKESKQDESGMPNNRFLAERTGGTYSTLKVQPAELEDSGVYFCASSQGIWDEQFFGPGTRLTVL.